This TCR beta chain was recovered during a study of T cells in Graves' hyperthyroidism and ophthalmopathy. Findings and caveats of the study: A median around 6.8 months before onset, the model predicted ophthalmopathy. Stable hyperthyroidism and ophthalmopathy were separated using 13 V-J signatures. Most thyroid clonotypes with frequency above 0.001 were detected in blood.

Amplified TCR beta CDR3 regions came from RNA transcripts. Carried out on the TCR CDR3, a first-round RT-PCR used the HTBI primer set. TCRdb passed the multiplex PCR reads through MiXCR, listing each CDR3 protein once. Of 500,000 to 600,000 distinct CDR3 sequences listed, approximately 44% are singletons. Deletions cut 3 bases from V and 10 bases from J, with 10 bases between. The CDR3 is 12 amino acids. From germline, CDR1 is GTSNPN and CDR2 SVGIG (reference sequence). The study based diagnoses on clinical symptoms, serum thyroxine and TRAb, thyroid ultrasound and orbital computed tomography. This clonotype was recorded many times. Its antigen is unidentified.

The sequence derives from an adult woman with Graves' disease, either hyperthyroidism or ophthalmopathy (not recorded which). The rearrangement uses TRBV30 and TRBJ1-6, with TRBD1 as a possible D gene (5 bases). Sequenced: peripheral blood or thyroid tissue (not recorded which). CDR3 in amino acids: CAWSGEGSPLHF. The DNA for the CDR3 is TGTGCCTGGAGCGGCGAGGGGTCACCCCTCCACTTT.